Sequencing of this T cell receptor beta chain was carried out in a study of blood T cell repertoires in COVID-19. Study information: Donors in the United States, Italy and Spain gave samples during acute or convalescent COVID-19. In each case, the material was cDNA or gDNA derived from T cells, B-cell-depleted T cells, or PBMCs.

CDR3 length: 17 amino acids. The trim removed 3 bases at V and 4 bases at J, leaving 9 bases unmatched. Looked up from germline, CDR1 is SEHNR and CDR2 is FQNEAQ (reference sequence). Original processing methods: Amplification from reference gene primers served as the basis for estimated nucleated cell counts. Here immunoSEQ multiplex PCR was the method, and the copy in TCRdb shows in-frame clones only, minus some. The V and J calls and the clone size are those of that table, but D and trimming were determined from the DNA. The sample shows fewer than 350,000 clones, over 75% of them seen only once. The chain employs TRBV7-9 and TRBJ2-1; 10 bases map to TRBD2. Sequenced sample: peripheral blood. The receptor was isolated from a man aged 18 to 29 with active or convalescent COVID-19. The CDR3 reads CASSFGSGGYIYNEQFF. DNA for the CDR3: TGTGCCAGCAGCTTTGGTAGCGGGGGGTATATATACAATGAGCAGTTCTTC.